One and the same sample provided the 28 T cell receptor beta chains below, sequenced in a study of T cell responses to AZD1222 COVID-19 vaccine. Measured with immunoSEQ multiplex PCR; TCRdb has only the in-frame clones, and not every one. This table holds about 130,000 clones, 87% found once. Sample: peripheral blood, taken on day 0 of AZD1222 vaccination. These TCRs come from an adult in good health.

As DNA, the CDR3 is TGTGCCAGCTCACCCTGGCCCCTGGAGACCCAGTACTTC. As protein: CASSPWPLETQYF. The chain couples TRBV18 to TRBJ2-5; no clear D gene. Trimming removed 3 bases from V and 5 bases from J, with 10 bases in between. This CDR3 comprises 13 residues. CDR1 KGHSH and CDR2 LQKENI come from the germline V gene.

The V and J genes are TRBV4-1 and TRBJ2-1, with 14 bases matching TRBD2. This CDR3 contains 15 residues. With V trimmed by 4 bases and J by 6 bases, 2 bases remained unmatched. CDR1 MGHRA and CDR2 YSYEKL come from the germline V gene. This CDR3 is CASSPGLAGVNEQFF. The CDR3 DNA is TGCGCCAGCAGCCCGGGACTAGCGGGAGTCAATGAGCAGTTCTTC.

This chain connects TRBV6-1 to TRBJ1-5; unclear D gene. The germline V and J ends were trimmed by 3 bases and 7 bases, with 13 bases remaining between them. This CDR3 comprises 14 residues. Germline CDR1 reads MNHNS; CDR2 reads SASEGT. CDR3 residues: CASSDNLQGQPQHF. CDR3 in DNA: TGTGCCAGCAGTGACAACCTCCAAGGCCAGCCCCAGCATTTT.

The chain links TRBV6-2 or TRBV6-3 to TRBJ1-5; 7 bases align to TRBD1. This CDR3 region has 16 residues. In germline, CDR1 is MNHEY, CDR2 SVGEGT. V was clipped by 5 bases and J by 2 bases; unmatched bases: 9. CDR3 sequence (DNA): TGTGCCAGCAGTCGGGACAGCGAGAGAGGCAATCAGCCCCAGCATTTT. Amino acids: CASSRDSERGNQPQHF.

The chain employs TRBV3-1 (or the pseudogene TRBV3-2) and TRBJ2-4; D remains unclear. Per germline, CDR1 LGHDT and CDR2 YNNKEL (reference sequence). Trimming shortened V by 0 bases and J by 0 bases, and 18 bases separated the two germline ends. The CDR3 contains 19 residues. The CDR3 DNA reads as TGTGCCAGCAGCCAAGATGGGCCAGCTGAACGTCTAGCCAAAAACATTCAGTACTTC. The encoded protein is CASSQDGPAERLAKNIQYF.

V and J are TRBV7-9 and TRBJ1-1; 7 bases map to TRBD1. Trimming took 4 bases from V and 6 from J; bases not matched to a gene: 8. This CDR3 contains 14 residues. The V gene's germline CDR1 is SEHNR and CDR2 FQNEAQ (reference sequence). DNA of the CDR3: TGTGCCAGCAGCTCCCCAGGGGGGTGGGCTGAAGCTTTCTTT. It is translated as CASSSPGGWAEAFF. Full variable domain (rest looked up from reference TRBV7-9 and TRBJ1-1): DTGVSQNPRHKITKRGQNVTFRCDPISEHNRLYWYRQTLGQGPEFLTYFQNEAQLEKSRLLSDRFSAERPKGSFSTLEIQRTEQGDSAMYLCASSSPGGWAEAFFGQGTRLTVV.

The chain recombines TRBV30 with TRBJ2-3, with D maybe TRBD1 (5 bases). The germline V gene has CDR1 GTSNPN and CDR2 SVGIG (reference sequence). The CDR3 spans 10 residues. V lost 2 bases to trimming and J lost 8 bases, with 5 bases between them. The CDR3 spells CAWSQGTQYF. In DNA form, the CDR3 reads TGTGCCTGGAGTCAGGGTACGCAGTATTTT.

V usage is TRBV24-1 and J usage is TRBJ2-3, with D perhaps TRBD1 (6 bases). CDR1 is KGHDR, CDR2 SFDVKD, per germline. Trimming stripped 2 bases from V and 3 bases from J, with 14 bases between. The CDR3 loop spans 16 amino acids. CDR3 nucleotides: TGTGCCACCAGTGATTCGGGAAGGGGGATGACAGATACGCAGTATTTT. It codes for CATSDSGRGMTDTQYF.

The rearrangement uses TRBV11-1 and TRBJ2-1; 8 bases line up with TRBD2. This CDR3 is 15 amino acids long. J gave up 5 bases and V 5 bases, and 8 bases lay outside the gene matches. The V gene's germline CDR1 is SGHAT and CDR2 FQDESV (reference sequence). The CDR3 sequence is CASSQFSGLDNEQFF. The CDR3 DNA is TGTGCCAGCAGCCAATTCTCGGGACTAGACAATGAGCAGTTCTTC.

This chain connects TRBV5-1 to TRBJ1-3, with 7 bases aligning to TRBD1. The J segment lost 0 bases and the V segment lost 4 bases, leaving 4 bases of the junction unmatched. CDR3 size: 15 residues. CDR1 and CDR2 (germline): SGHRS, YFSETQ. CDR3 sequence reads: CASSTAGGSGNTIYF. The CDR3 DNA is TGCGCCAGCAGCACGGCAGGGGGCTCTGGAAACACCATATATTTT.

The chain couples TRBV4-1 to TRBJ2-1; D is uncertain. V shed 2 bases and J shed 4 bases, with 6 bases lying between them. Germline CDR1 reads MGHRA; CDR2 reads YSYEKL. This CDR3 has 13 amino acids. The CDR3 sequence: CASSQTPYNEQFF. In nucleotides, the CDR3 is TGCGCCAGCAGCCAAACCCCATACAATGAGCAGTTCTTC.

The rearrangement links TRBV6-6 to TRBJ1-3; perhaps TRBD1 as D (5 bases). There are 13 residues in the CDR3. CDR1 is MNHNY, CDR2 SVGAGI, per germline (reference sequence). Trimming took 7 bases from V and 3 from J, leaving 10 bases between them. The CDR3 sequence: CASKKDIGNTIYF. DNA of the CDR3: TGTGCCAGCAAAAAGGACATTGGAAACACCATATATTTT.

This chain links TRBV5-8 with TRBJ1-2; D gene ambiguous. The CDR3 consists of 14 residues. The V gene's germline CDR1 is SGHTS and CDR2 YDEGEE. V shed 0 bases and J shed 4 bases, with 10 bases lying between them. CDR3 sequence reads: CASSLEARSYGYTF. The CDR3 coding sequence is TGTGCCAGCAGCTTGGAGGCCAGGAGCTATGGCTACACCTTC.

The V and J genes are TRBV10-1 and TRBJ2-7; 8 positions agree with TRBD1. Trimming at V came to 5 bases and at J to 2 bases, leaving 2 bases not matched to a gene. CDR1 and CDR2 (germline): WNHNN, SYGVQD (reference sequence). There are 13 residues in the CDR3. In DNA form, the CDR3 reads TGCGCCAGCAGTCGGGACAGGACCTACGAGCAGTACTTC. Translating it yields CASSRDRTYEQYF.

This clone has just one count. This rearrangement joins TRBV5-6 to TRBJ2-6; unclear D gene. V lost 0 bases to trimming and J lost 0 bases, with 4 bases between them. This CDR3 has 15 residues. Germline V lookup: CDR1 SGHDT, CDR2 YYEEEE. The CDR3 DNA reads TGTGCCAGCAGCTTGGAGGTCTCTGGGGCCAACGTCCTGACTTTC. This codes for CASSLEVSGANVLTF.

V and J are TRBV27 and TRBJ1-2; D is possibly TRBD1 (5 bases). The germline CDR1 and CDR2 sequences are MNHEY and SMNVEV (reference sequence). The ends were cut back, 6 bases at V and 8 bases at J, with 22 bases in the middle. The CDR3 covers 15 residues. The CDR3 reads CASRAPGGDVWGYTF. The CDR3 bases are TGTGCCAGCAGGGCTCCGGGGGGGGACGTCTGGGGCTACACCTTC.

The V and J genes are TRBV9 and TRBJ2-7, with 7 nucleotides matching TRBD1. CDR3 length: 14 residues. J lost 5 bases, V lost 0 bases, and 5 bases had no gene match. Germline V gene data show CDR1 as SGDLS and CDR2 as YYNGEE. The CDR3 spells CASSVAGGNHEQYF. The CDR3 region has the DNA TGTGCCAGCAGCGTAGCAGGGGGAAACCACGAGCAGTACTTC. The complete variable domain, with remaining parts taken from reference TRBV9 and TRBJ2-7, reads DSGVTQTPKHLITATGQRVTLRCSPRSGDLSVYWYQQSLDQGLQFLIQYYNGEERAKGNILERFSAQQFPDLHSELNLSSLELGDSALYFCASSVAGGNHEQYFGPGTRLTVT.

Here the CDR3 reads CATRGGANYGYTF. For the CDR3, the DNA is TGTGCCACCAGGGGGGGAGCTAACTATGGCTACACCTTC. The rearrangement uses TRBV24-1 and TRBJ1-2; TRBD1 is a possible D gene (5 bases). Germline CDR1 reads KGHDR; CDR2 reads SFDVKD. V lost 7 bases to trimming and J lost 0 bases, with 8 bases between them. This CDR3 region has 13 residues.

The rearrangement joins TRBV7-8 to TRBJ2-1, with D unclear. The V gene's germline CDR1 is SGHVS and CDR2 FQNEAQ. V lost 8 bases and J 9 bases, leaving 17 bases between the germline ends. The CDR3 sequence is 13 residues long. DNA for the CDR3: TGTGCCAGCTGCCTTAACCTAGAAATTGAGCAGTTCTTC. This translates into CASCLNLEIEQFF.

This rearrangement joins TRBV15 to TRBJ1-1; a possible D gene is TRBD1 (5 bases). Trimming stripped 2 bases from V and 5 bases from J, with 12 bases between. Germline CDR1 is LNHNV and CDR2 is YYDKDF (reference sequence). This CDR3 is 14 amino acids long. CDR3 sequence (DNA): TGTGCCACCAGCAGATCTCTCGGACATACTGAAGCTTTCTTT. It translates to CATSRSLGHTEAFF. Complete variable domain (other parts from reference TRBV15 and TRBJ1-1): DAMVIQNPRYQVTQFGKPVTLSCSQTLNHNVMYWYQQKSSQAPKLLFHYYDKDFNNEADTPDNFQSRRPNTSFCFLDIRSPGLGDTAMYLCATSRSLGHTEAFFGQGTRLTVV.

This chain uses TRBV6-5 with TRBJ2-5, with unresolved D. The CDR3 is 14 amino acids. CDR1 is MNHEY, CDR2 SVGAGI, per germline. Trimming shortened V by 5 bases and J by 1 base, and 11 bases separated the two germline ends. CDR3 coding DNA: TGTGCCAGCAGTCCGACCTTCGGCCAAGAGACCCAGTACTTC. Protein: CASSPTFGQETQYF.

The chain is built from TRBV3-1 (or the pseudogene TRBV3-2) and TRBJ2-3; no clear D. This CDR3 is built from 12 residues. Germline loops: CDR1 LGHDT, CDR2 YNNKEL (reference sequence). Trimming shortened V by 6 bases and J by 5 bases, and 9 bases separated the two germline ends. CDR3 residues: CASRSVGDTQYF. CDR3 nucleotides: TGTGCCAGCAGGTCCGTGGGAGATACGCAGTATTTT.

This chain connects TRBV5-6 to TRBJ2-3; 7 nucleotides align to TRBD1. Germline V lookup: CDR1 SGHDT, CDR2 YYEEEE. The J segment lost 9 bases and the V segment lost 4 bases, leaving 8 bases of the junction unmatched. The CDR3 is made up of 13 amino acids. CDR3: CASSPGQDRTQYF. The CDR3 nucleotides read TGTGCCAGCAGCCCAGGACAGGATAGGACGCAGTATTTT.

The rearrangement uses TRBV9 and TRBJ2-2; D not resolved. The CDR3 spans 14 residues. The germline gives CDR1 SGDLS, CDR2 YYNGEE. Trimming shortened V by 0 bases and J by 3 bases, and 6 bases separated the two germline ends. The CDR3: CASSVGADTGELFF. In nucleotides, the CDR3 is TGTGCCAGCAGCGTAGGTGCCGACACCGGGGAGCTGTTTTTT.

The rearrangement uses TRBV6-5 and TRBJ2-5, with D unresolved. Germline loops: CDR1 MNHEY, CDR2 SVGAGI. The CDR3 runs to 16 residues. V was shortened by 4 bases and J by 6 bases, with 21 bases between the two germline ends. The CDR3 DNA sequence: TGTGCCAGCAGTTTAGGCCGTTTACGACCCTCAAAGACCCAGTACTTC. Residues: CASSLGRLRPSKTQYF.

The V gene is TRBV9, the J gene TRBJ2-2; 7 nucleotides agree with TRBD2. Germline V gene sequence: CDR1 SGDLS, CDR2 YYNGEE. Unmatched junction bases numbered 5, after V lost 6 bases and J lost 0 bases. The CDR3 extends over 15 amino acids. CDR3 residues: CASTRAGTNTGELFF. CDR3 sequence (DNA): TGTGCCAGCACCCGAGCGGGGACGAACACCGGGGAGCTGTTTTTT.

The rearrangement links TRBV28 to TRBJ1-5; D is unresolved. The V end lost 8 bases, the J end lost 6 bases, and 20 bases lay between the germline ends. Germline-derived CDR1 and CDR2 are MDHEN and SYDVKM. The CDR3 covers 15 residues. The CDR3 sequence is CASQAGFGKGQPQHF. As DNA, the CDR3 is TGTGCCAGCCAAGCTGGGTTTGGGAAGGGTCAGCCCCAGCATTTT. Full variable domain (missing parts from reference TRBV28 and TRBJ1-5): DVKVTQSSRYLVKRTGEKVFLECVQDMDHENMFWYRQDPGLGLRLIYFSYDVKMKEKGDIPEGYSVSREKKERFSLILESASTNQTSMYLCASQAGFGKGQPQHFGDGTRLSIL.

The gene calls are TRBV5-1 and TRBJ2-1; maybe TRBD2 (6 bases). V lost 0 bases and J lost 2, with 9 bases in between. The germline V gene encodes CDR1 SGHRS and CDR2 YFSETQ. The CDR3 is made up of 15 amino acids. The CDR3 DNA is TGCGCCAGCAGCTTGGAACTAGCTCCCTACAATGAGCAGTTCTTC. Protein: CASSLELAPYNEQFF.